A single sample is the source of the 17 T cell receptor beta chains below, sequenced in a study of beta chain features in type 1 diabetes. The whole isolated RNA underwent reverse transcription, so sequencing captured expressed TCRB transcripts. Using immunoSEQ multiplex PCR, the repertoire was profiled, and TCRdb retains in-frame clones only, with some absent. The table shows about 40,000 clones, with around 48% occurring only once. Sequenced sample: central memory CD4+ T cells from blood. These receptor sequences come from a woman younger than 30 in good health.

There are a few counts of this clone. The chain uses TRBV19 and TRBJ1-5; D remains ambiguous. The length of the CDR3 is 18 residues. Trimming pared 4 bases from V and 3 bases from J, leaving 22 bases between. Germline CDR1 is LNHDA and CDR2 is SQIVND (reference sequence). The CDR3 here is CASSTIREGARHNQPQHF. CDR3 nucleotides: TGTGCCAGTAGTACCATCCGGGAGGGAGCAAGGCACAATCAGCCCCAGCATTTT. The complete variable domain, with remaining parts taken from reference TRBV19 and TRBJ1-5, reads DGGITQSPKYLFRKEGQNVTLSCEQNLNHDAMYWYRQDPGQGLRLIYYSQIVNDFQKGDIAEGYSVSREKKESFPLTVTSAQKNPTAFYLCASSTIREGARHNQPQHFGDGTRLSIL.

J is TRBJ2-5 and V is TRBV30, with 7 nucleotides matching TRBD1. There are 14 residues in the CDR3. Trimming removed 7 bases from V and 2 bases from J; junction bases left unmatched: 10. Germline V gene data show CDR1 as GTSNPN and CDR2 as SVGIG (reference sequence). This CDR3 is CAFNRDSRQETQYF. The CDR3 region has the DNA TGTGCCTTCAACCGGGACAGCAGACAAGAGACCCAGTACTTC.

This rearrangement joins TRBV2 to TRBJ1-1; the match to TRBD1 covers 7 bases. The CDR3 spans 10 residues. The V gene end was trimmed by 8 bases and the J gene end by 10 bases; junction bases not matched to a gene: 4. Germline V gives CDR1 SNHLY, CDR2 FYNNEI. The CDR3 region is CASRQGVAFF. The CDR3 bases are TGTGCCAGCCGACAGGGTGTAGCTTTCTTT.

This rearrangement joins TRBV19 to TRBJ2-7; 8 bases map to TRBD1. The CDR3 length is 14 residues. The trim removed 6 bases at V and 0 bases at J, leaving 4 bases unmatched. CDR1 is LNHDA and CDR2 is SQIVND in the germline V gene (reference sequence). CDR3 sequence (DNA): TGTGCCAGTAGCCCGGGACAGGTCTCCTACGAGCAGTACTTC. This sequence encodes CASSPGQVSYEQYF.

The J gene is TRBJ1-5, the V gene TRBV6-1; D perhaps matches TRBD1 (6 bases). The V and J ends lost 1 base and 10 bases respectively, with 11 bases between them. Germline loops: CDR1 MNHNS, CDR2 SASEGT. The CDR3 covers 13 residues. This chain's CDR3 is CASSEGTDLPQHF. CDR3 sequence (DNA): TGTGCCAGCAGTGAAGGGACAGACCTTCCCCAGCATTTT.

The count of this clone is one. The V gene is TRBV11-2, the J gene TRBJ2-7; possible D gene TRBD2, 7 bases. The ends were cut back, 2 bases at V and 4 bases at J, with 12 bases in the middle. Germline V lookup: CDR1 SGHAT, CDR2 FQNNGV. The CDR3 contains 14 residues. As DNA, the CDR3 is TGTGCCAGCAGCTTACCGGGGGGCTTATACGAGCAGTACTTC. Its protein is CASSLPGGLYEQYF.

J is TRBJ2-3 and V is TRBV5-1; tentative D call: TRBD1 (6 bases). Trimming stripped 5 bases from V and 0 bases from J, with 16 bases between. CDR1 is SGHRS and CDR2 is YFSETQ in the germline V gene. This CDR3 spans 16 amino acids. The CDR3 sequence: CASRPRTDTSTDTQYF. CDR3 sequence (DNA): TGCGCCAGCAGACCTAGGACAGATACTAGCACAGATACGCAGTATTTT.

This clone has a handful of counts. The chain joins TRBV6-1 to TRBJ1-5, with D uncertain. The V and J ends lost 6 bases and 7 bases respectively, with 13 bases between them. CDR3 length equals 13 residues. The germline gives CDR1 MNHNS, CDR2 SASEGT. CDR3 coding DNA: TGTGCCAGCAGCCCCCGGACGGGACAGCCCCAGCATTTT. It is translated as CASSPRTGQPQHF.

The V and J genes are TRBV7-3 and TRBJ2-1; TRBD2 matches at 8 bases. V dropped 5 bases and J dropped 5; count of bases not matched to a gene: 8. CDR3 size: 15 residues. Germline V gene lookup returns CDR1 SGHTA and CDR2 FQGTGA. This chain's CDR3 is CASSVRSGVNNEQFF. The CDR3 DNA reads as TGTGCCAGCAGCGTCCGTAGCGGGGTTAACAATGAGCAGTTCTTC.

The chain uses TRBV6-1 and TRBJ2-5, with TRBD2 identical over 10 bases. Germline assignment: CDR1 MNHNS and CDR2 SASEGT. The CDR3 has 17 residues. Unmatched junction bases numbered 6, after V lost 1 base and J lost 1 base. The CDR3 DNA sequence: TGTGCCAGCAGTGAAGTTGGGTCTAGCGGGGGCCAAGAGACCCAGTACTTC. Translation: CASSEVGSSGGQETQYF.

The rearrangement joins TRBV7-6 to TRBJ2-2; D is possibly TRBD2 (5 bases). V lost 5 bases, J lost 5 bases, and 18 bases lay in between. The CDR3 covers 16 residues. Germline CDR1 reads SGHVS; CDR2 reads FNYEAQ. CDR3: CASSLTREGETGELFF. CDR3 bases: TGTGCCAGCAGCCTAACGAGGGAAGGAGAAACCGGGGAGCTGTTTTTT.

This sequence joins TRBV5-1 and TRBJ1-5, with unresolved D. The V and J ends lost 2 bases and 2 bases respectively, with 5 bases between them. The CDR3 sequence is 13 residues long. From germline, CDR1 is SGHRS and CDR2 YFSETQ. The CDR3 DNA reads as TGCGCCAGCAGCTTCGAGGGCAATCAGCCCCAGCATTTT. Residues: CASSFEGNQPQHF.

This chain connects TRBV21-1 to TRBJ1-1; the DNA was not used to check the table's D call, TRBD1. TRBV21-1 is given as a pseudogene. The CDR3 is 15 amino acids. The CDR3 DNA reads TGTGCCAGCAGCAAAGGGTTCGGGACAGCGCTTGAAGCTTTCTTT. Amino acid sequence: CASSKGFGTALEAFF.

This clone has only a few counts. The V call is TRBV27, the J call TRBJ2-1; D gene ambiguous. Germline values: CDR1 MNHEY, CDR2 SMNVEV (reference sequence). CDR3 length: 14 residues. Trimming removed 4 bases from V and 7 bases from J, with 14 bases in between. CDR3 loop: CASSSPQRGNEQFF. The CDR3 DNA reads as TGTGCCAGCAGTTCCCCTCAGCGAGGAAATGAGCAGTTCTTC.

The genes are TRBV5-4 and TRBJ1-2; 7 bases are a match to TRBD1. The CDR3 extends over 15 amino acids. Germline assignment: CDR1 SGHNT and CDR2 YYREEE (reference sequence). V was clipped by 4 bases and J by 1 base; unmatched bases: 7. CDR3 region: CASSQGGAVNYGYTF. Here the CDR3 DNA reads TGTGCCAGCAGCCAAGGGGGCGCGGTTAACTATGGCTACACCTTC.

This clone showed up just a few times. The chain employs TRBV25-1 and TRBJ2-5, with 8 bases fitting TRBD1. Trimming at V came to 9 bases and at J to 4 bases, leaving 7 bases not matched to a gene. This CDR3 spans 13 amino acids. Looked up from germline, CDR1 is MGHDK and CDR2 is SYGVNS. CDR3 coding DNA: TGTGCCAGTCGGACAGGGAGTATAGAGACCCAGTACTTC. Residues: CASRTGSIETQYF.

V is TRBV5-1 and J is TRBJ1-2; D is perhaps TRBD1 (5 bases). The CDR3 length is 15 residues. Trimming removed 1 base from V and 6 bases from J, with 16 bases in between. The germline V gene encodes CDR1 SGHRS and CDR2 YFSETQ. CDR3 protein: CASSLLTEDFHGYTF. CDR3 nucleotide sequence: TGCGCCAGCAGCTTGTTGACAGAAGACTTCCATGGCTACACCTTC.